The rows below give T cell receptor beta chains drawn from one sample of a study of Graves' ophthalmopathy and Graves' hyperthyroidism. One entry per CDR3 protein results from TCRdb running MiXCR on the multiplex PCR reads. This table has approximately 380,000 distinct CDR3 sequences, roughly 21% appearing once. Sequencing was carried out using peripheral blood. The receptors shown here come from a woman aged 18-30 years with stable Graves' hyperthyroidism. The CDR3 runs from the conserved cysteine through the conserved F or W. A D gene is named only where the DNA matches it firmly. Size tells how often a clone was seen (once, few, many) or the class of an expanded clone, and some rows leave it out.

TRBJ1-2 | many | TRBV11-2 | . | 13 | TGTGCCAGCAGCTTAAAGGAGGGGAATGGCTACACCTTC | CASSLKEGNGYTF
TRBJ2-7 | many | TRBV20-1 | . | 15 | TGCAGTGCTAGACCGAATGGCGGGATTGTCTACGAGCAGTACTTC | CSARPNGGIVYEQYF
TRBJ2-7 | many | TRBV6-5 | . | 12 | TGTGCCAGCAGCCAGGACGGTTACGAGCAGTACTTC | CASSQDGYEQYF
TRBJ2-7 | many | TRBV10-3 | TRBD2 | 16 | TGTGCCATCAGGATATTCGGGACTAGCGGGACCTACGAGCAGTACTTC | CAIRIFGTSGTYEQYF
TRBJ2-7 | few | TRBV4-2 | . | 15 | TGTGCCAGCAGCGCCGCATCGGGGGCCTTCTACGAGCAGTACTTC | CASSAASGAFYEQYF
TRBJ2-5 | many | TRBV12-3/TRBV12-4 | TRBD1 | 15 | TGTGCCAGCAGCCGGGACACGGGACAGCAAGAGACCCAGTACTTC | CASSRDTGQQETQYF
TRBJ2-7 | many | TRBV7-2 | . | 12 | TGTGCCAGCAGCTTAGAGGGCCAAAAGCAGTACTTC | CASSLEGQKQYF
TRBJ2-7 | few | TRBV5-1 | . | 15 | TGCGCCAGCAGCTTGGGGCAGATGAGCTCCTACGAGCAGTACTTC | CASSLGQMSSYEQYF
TRBJ2-5 | many | TRBV6-1 | . | 12 | TGTGCCGCACGTGGGGGTAGGGAGACCCAGTACTTC | CAARGGRETQYF
TRBJ1-5 | many | TRBV20-1 | . | 15 | TGCAGTGCTAGAGAGAGGGAATTAGGCAATCAGCCCCAGCATTTT | CSARERELGNQPQHF
TRBJ2-7 | many | TRBV12-3/TRBV12-4 | TRBD1 | 19 | TGTGCCAGCAGTTTGTCCTCCGGGACAGGGGCCCGAACTCGTTACGAGCAGTACTTC | CASSLSSGTGARTRYEQYF
TRBJ1-2 | many | TRBV4-2 | . | 15 | TGTGCCAGCAGCCAAGAGGGGGCGGTTAGCTATGGCTACACCTTC | CASSQEGAVSYGYTF
TRBJ1-2 | . | TRBV6-1 | . | 16 | TGTGCCAGCAGTGAAGATATGAGGGGCGGCTTTTATGGCTACACCTTC | CASSEDMRGGFYGYTF
TRBJ1-5 | . | TRBV7-8 | . | 13 | TGTGCCAGCAGCTTAAGGGAGCGTCAGCCCCAGCATTTT | CASSLRERQPQHF
TRBJ1-2 | . | TRBV12-3/TRBV12-4 | . | 14 | TGTGCCAGCAGGGGGCAGGACGGCCTTAAGGGCTACACCTTC | CASRGQDGLKGYTF
TRBJ1-2 | . | TRBV2 | TRBD1 | 13 | TGTGCCGGCAGCGACAGGGGGCAGGGTGGCTACACCTTC | CAGSDRGQGGYTF
TRBJ2-7 | once | TRBV12-3/TRBV12-4 | TRBD2 | 15 | TGTGCCAGCAGTTTAGGTGAACTAGCGGTCTACGAGCAGTACTTC | CASSLGELAVYEQYF
TRBJ2-7 | many | TRBV20-1 | TRBD1 | 16 | TGCAGTGCTTCCGGGTGGGACAGCGAAGATTTGAACGAGCAGTACTTC | CSASGWDSEDLNEQYF
TRBJ1-5 | many | TRBV11-1 | . | 16 | TGTGCCAGCAGCCCTCACAAAGGTCCCACTAATCAGCCCCAGCATTTT | CASSPHKGPTNQPQHF
TRBJ2-5 | many | TRBV7-2 | . | 12 | TGTGCCAGCAGCTCAGCTCAAGAGACCCAGTACTTC | CASSSAQETQYF
TRBJ2-4 | many | TRBV15 | TRBD2 | 14 | TGTGCCACCAAGACTAGCGGGAGTCTCGACATTAAGTACTTC | CATKTSGSLDIKYF
TRBJ2-7 | . | TRBV19 | . | 14 | TGTGCCAGTACTATCGCGACAGGACCCTACGAGCAGTACTTC | CASTIATGPYEQYF
TRBJ2-4 | many | TRBV12-3/TRBV12-4 | TRBD2 | 15 | TGTGCCAGCAGTTTGGGCGGGAGGGCCCTGAACATTAAGTACTTC | CASSLGGRALNIKYF
TRBJ2-5 | many | TRBV7-3 | . | 13 | TGTGCCAGCAGCATCAGGGTTTCGGAGACCCAGTACTTC | CASSIRVSETQYF
TRBJ2-7 | . | TRBV5-4 | . | 15 | TGTGCCAGCAGCCCTCGTGAGGGGCAAACCTACGAGCAGTACTTC | CASSPREGQTYEQYF
TRBJ1-2 | many | TRBV27 | TRBD1 | 12 | TGTGCCAGCAGGGGACAGGGAAGGGGCTACACCTTC | CASRGQGRGYTF